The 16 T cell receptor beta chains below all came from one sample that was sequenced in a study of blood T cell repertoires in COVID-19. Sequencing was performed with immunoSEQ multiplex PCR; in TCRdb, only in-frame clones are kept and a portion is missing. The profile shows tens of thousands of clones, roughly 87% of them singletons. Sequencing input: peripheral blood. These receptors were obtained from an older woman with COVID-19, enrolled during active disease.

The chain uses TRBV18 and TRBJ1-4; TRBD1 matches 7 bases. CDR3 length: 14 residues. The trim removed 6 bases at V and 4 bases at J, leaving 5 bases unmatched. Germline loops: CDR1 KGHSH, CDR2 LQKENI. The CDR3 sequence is CASSDRILNEKLFF. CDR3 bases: TGTGCCAGCTCGGACAGGATACTTAATGAAAAACTGTTTTTT.

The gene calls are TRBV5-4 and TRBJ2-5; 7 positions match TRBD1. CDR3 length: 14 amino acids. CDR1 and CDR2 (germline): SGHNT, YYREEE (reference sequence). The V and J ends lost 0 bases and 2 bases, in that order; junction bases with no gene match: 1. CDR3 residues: CASSLGQGQETQYF. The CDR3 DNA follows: TGTGCCAGCAGCTTGGGACAGGGACAAGAGACCCAGTACTTC.

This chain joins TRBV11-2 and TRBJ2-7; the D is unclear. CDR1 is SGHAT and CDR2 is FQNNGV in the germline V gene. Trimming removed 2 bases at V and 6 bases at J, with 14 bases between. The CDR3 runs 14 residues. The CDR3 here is CASSLISEAGEQYF. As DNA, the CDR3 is TGTGCCAGCAGCTTAATTTCCGAGGCTGGCGAGCAGTACTTC.

As DNA, the CDR3 is TGTGCCAGCAGCCAACAGGGGCATTCCCTCCACTTT. Protein sequence: CASSQQGHSLHF. V gene TRBV6-2 or TRBV6-3 combines with J gene TRBJ1-6, with TRBD1 matching over 7 bases. Unmatched junction bases numbered 7, after V lost 6 bases and J lost 14 bases. Germline-derived CDR1 and CDR2 are MNHEY and SVGEGT. This CDR3 contains 12 residues.

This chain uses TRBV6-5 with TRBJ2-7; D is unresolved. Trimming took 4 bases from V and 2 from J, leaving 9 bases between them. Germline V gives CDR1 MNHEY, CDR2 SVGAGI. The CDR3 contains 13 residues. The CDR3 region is CASSSRLAYEQYF. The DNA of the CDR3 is TGTGCCAGCAGTTCACGGCTAGCCTACGAGCAGTACTTC.

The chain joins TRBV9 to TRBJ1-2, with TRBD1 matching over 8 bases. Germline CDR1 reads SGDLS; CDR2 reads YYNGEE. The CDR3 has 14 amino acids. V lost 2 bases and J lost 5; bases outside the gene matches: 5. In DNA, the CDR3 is TGTGCCAGCAGCGTCGGACAGGGTCGGTATGGCTACACCTTC. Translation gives CASSVGQGRYGYTF.

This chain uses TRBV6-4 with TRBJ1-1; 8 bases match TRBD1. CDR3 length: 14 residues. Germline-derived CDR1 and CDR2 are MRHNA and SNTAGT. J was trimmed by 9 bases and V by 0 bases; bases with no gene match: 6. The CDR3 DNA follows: TGTGCCAGCAGTGACTCGGCAGGGGGCTGGAAAGCTTTCTTT. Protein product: CASSDSAGGWKAFF.

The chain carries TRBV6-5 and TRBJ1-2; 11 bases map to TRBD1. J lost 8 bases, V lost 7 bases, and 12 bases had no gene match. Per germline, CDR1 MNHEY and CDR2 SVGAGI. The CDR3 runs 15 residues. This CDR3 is CASTLSMDRGHGYTF. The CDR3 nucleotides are TGTGCCAGCACCCTATCTATGGACAGGGGGCACGGCTACACCTTC.

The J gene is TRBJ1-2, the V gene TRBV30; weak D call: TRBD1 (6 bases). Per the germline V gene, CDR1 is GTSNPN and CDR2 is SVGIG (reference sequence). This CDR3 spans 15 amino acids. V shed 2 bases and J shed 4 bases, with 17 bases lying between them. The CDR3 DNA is TGTGCCTGGAGTCCCTCCTTAGACAGGCCCTATGGCTACACCTTC. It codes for CAWSPSLDRPYGYTF.

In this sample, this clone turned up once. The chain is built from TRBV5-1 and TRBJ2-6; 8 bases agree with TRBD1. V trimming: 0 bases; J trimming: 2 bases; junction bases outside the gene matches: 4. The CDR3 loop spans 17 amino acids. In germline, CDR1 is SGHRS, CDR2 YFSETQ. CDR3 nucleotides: TGCGCCAGCAGCTTGGGACAGGGGTTCACTGGGGCCAACGTCCTGACTTTC. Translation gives CASSLGQGFTGANVLTF.

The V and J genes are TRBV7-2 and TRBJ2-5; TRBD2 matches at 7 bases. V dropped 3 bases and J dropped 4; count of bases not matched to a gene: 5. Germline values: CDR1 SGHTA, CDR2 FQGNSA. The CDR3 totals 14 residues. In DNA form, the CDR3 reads TGTGCCAGCAGCTTTTTTTCGGGGGGAGAGACCCAGTACTTC. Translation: CASSFFSGGETQYF.

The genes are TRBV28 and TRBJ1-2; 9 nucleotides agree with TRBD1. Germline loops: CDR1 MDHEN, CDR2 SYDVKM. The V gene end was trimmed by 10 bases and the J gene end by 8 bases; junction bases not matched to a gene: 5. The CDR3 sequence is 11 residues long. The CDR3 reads CATGQGWGYTF. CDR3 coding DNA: TGTGCCACCGGACAGGGGTGGGGCTACACCTTC.

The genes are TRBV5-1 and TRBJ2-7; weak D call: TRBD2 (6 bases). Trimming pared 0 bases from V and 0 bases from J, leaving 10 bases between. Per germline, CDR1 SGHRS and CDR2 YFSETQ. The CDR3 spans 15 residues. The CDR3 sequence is CASSLEVGGSYEQYF. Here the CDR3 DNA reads TGCGCCAGCAGCTTGGAGGTGGGGGGCTCCTACGAGCAGTACTTC.

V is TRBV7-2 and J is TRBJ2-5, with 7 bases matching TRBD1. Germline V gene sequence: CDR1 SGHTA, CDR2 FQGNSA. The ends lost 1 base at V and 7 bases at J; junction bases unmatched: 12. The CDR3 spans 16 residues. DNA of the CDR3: TGTGCCAGCAGCTTAGGGCGATACAGGGGTGAGGGGACCCAGTACTTC. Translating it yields CASSLGRYRGEGTQYF. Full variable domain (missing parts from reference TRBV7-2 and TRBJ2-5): GAGVSQSPSNKVTEKGKDVELRCDPISGHTALYWYRQSLGQGLEFLIYFQGNSAPDKSGLPSDRFSAERTGGSVSTLTIQRTQQEDSAVYLCASSLGRYRGEGTQYFGPGTRLLVL.

The CDR3 reads CASSRRRDTQYF. CDR3 nucleotides: TGTGCCAGCAGTCGACGGAGAGATACGCAGTATTTT. V is TRBV6-5 and J is TRBJ2-3, with D unclear. Germline V gene sequence: CDR1 MNHEY, CDR2 SVGAGI. The CDR3 runs 12 residues. With 5 bases removed from V and 5 bases from J, the gap between germline ends came to 8 bases.

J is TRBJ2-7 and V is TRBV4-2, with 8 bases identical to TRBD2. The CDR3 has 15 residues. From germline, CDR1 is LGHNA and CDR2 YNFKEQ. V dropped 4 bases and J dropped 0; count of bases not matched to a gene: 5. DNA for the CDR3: TGTGCCAGCAGCCCCGGGGGGGGGAACTCCTACGAGCAGTACTTC. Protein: CASSPGGGNSYEQYF.